The rows below give T cell receptor beta chains drawn from one sample of a study of T cells in Graves' hyperthyroidism and ophthalmopathy. TCRdb redid the calling of the multiplex PCR reads with MiXCR, one entry per CDR3 protein. The sample has under 800,000 distinct CDR3 sequences; 14% are singletons. The sequenced sample consisted of blood. Receptors originate from a woman between 18 and 29 years old with Graves' hyperthyroidism. Both conserved end residues are part of each CDR3. A D gene is named only where the DNA matches it firmly. Where a row states a size, it is once, few, many or the class of an expanded clone; other rows omit it.

v_call	clone_size	j_call	d_call	cdr3_nt	cdr3_aa
TRBV7-6	few	TRBJ1-6	-	TGTGCCAGCAGCGATCGGGGGGCGAGTAATTCACCCCTCCACTTT	CASSDRGASNSPLHF
TRBV7-8	few	TRBJ2-2	-	TGTGCCAGCAGTCCTTTGTCCCGGGACATCTCCGGGGAGCTGTTTTTT	CASSPLSRDISGELFF
TRBV5-1	many	TRBJ1-2	-	TGCGCCAGCAGCTTCAGTACAGCGCCACTTGGTTATGGCTACACCTTC	CASSFSTAPLGYGYTF
TRBV11-2	many	TRBJ2-7	-	TGTGCCAGCAGCCACGCAGCCTACGAGCAGTACTTC	CASSHAAYEQYF
TRBV24-1	few	TRBJ1-5	-	TGTGCCACCAGTGATTTGAATGAGCCCCAGCATTTT	CATSDLNEPQHF
TRBV11-2	many	TRBJ1-2	-	TGTGCCAGCAGCCACGCAGGGGCTGGCTACACCTTC	CASSHAGAGYTF
TRBV28	many	TRBJ2-7	TRBD2	TGTGCCAGCAGTGTGACAGTATCGACTAGCGGGTCCTCCTACGAGCAGTACTTC	CASSVTVSTSGSSYEQYF
TRBV20-1	many	TRBJ1-5	TRBD1	TGCAGTGCCGCGGACAGGGCTGACGGGCAGCCCCAGCATTTT	CSAADRADGQPQHF
TRBV12-3/TRBV12-4	-	TRBJ1-1	TRBD1	TGTGCCAGCAACCAACAGGGGGGCGACACTGAAGCTTTCTTT	CASNQQGGDTEAFF
TRBV7-9	many	TRBJ2-7	TRBD2	TGTGCCAGCAGGCCAGGAGGTAGCGGGCCCTACGAGCAGTACTTC	CASRPGGSGPYEQYF
TRBV20-1	-	TRBJ2-5	-	TGCAGTGCTAGGAGGCGGGTTCAAGAGACCCAGTACTTC	CSARRRVQETQYF
TRBV24-1	many	TRBJ2-2	TRBD2	TGTGCCACCAGTGATTTACTAGCGGGGTCTGGGTCTGACACCGGGGAGCTGTTTTTT	CATSDLLAGSGSDTGELFF
TRBV20-1	few	TRBJ1-2	-	TGCAGTGCGATCGGACAGCCTAACTATGGCTACACCTTC	CSAIGQPNYGYTF
TRBV6-2/TRBV6-3	many	TRBJ1-5	-	TGTGCCAGCACCTGGGAGGAGAACCAGCCCCAGCATTTT	CASTWEENQPQHF
TRBV6-2/TRBV6-3	many	TRBJ2-7	-	TGTGCCAGCAGTTCCCACTCCACTTACGAGCAGTACTTC	CASSSHSTYEQYF
TRBV3-1	few	TRBJ2-2	-	TGTGCCAGCAGCCAAGAAGGGGCAGTCCCCGGGGAGCTGTTTTTT	CASSQEGAVPGELFF
TRBV7-9	-	TRBJ1-1	-	TGTGCCAGCAGTTCAGGGTGGGTAAACACTGAAGCTTTCTTT	CASSSGWVNTEAFF
TRBV25-1	few	TRBJ2-3	TRBD2	TGTGCCAGCAGTGGTCCCGGGACTAGCGGCGGCACAGATACGCAGTATTTT	CASSGPGTSGGTDTQYF
TRBV4-1	-	TRBJ2-7	-	TGCGCCAGCAGCCAAGTTAACAGGCCCTACGAGCAGTACTTC	CASSQVNRPYEQYF
TRBV5-1	-	TRBJ1-2	-	TGCGCCAGCAGCTTGGACAGCTTCTATGGCTACACCTTC	CASSLDSFYGYTF
TRBV5-1	few	TRBJ2-2	TRBD2	TGCGCCAGCAGCTTGTTGTGGGGCCAAGGACTAGCGGGAGGGCCGCGGAACACCGGGGAGCTGTTTTTT	CASSLLWGQGLAGGPRNTGELFF
TRBV7-2	few	TRBJ2-3	TRBD2	TGTGCCAGCAGTCTAGCGGGAGGGAGTATAGATACGCAGTATTTT	CASSLAGGSIDTQYF
TRBV5-1	many	TRBJ2-1	TRBD2	TGCGCCAGCAGCCCCCCCCGACTAGCGGGAGACAATGAGCAGTTCTTC	CASSPPRLAGDNEQFF
TRBV5-8	few	TRBJ2-7	TRBD2	TGTGCCACCCGGTATAGGGACTACCACTCCTACGAGCAGTACTTC	CATRYRDYHSYEQYF
TRBV18	-	TRBJ2-2	-	TGTGCCAGCTCAGCGACATTAACGGAAGTCGACCGGGAGCTGTTTTTT	CASSATLTEVDRELFF
TRBV11-2	-	TRBJ2-3	-	TGTGCCAGCAGCTTTGGAGGGCAAAGCACAGATACGCAGTATTTT	CASSFGGQSTDTQYF
TRBV2	few	TRBJ2-6	-	TGTGCCAGCATGGACAGATCGAGGTCGGGGGCCAACGTCCTGACTTTC	CASMDRSRSGANVLTF
TRBV30	many	TRBJ1-1	-	TGTGCCTGGAGTCGAGGGGGTTCGAGCTACAACACTGAAGCTTTCTTT	CAWSRGGSSYNTEAFF
TRBV3-1	many	TRBJ2-1	-	TGTGCCAGCAGCCAAGAGCCTGGGGGGCGCGCGAATGAGCAGTTCTTC	CASSQEPGGRANEQFF
TRBV10-3	-	TRBJ2-1	-	TGTGCCATCAGTCCCGGGACCGGCTTCAATGAGCAGTTCTTC	CAISPGTGFNEQFF
TRBV7-2	-	TRBJ1-2	-	TGTGCCAGCAGCTCCCGACAGTCATCTAACTATGGCTACACCTTC	CASSSRQSSNYGYTF
TRBV4-1	-	TRBJ2-5	TRBD2	TGCGCCAGCAGCCAAGCCGGGACTAGCGGACAAGAGACCCAGTACTTC	CASSQAGTSGQETQYF
TRBV6-1	-	TRBJ1-6	TRBD1	TGTGCCAGCAGTCGGGACAGCTCCTATAATTCACCCCTCCACTTT	CASSRDSSYNSPLHF
TRBV5-5	once	TRBJ2-7	-	TGTGCCAGCAGCTCGCGAGGGGATCTACCCTCCTACGAGCAGTACTTC	CASSSRGDLPSYEQYF
TRBV20-1	few	TRBJ1-5	-	TGCAGTGCTGGTGTAGACAGCAATCAGCCCCAGCATTTT	CSAGVDSNQPQHF
TRBV6-5	-	TRBJ2-4	TRBD1	TGTGCCAGCAGTTACCGACCTAATCGACCGGGACAGGGTGGGTCCATTCAGTACTTC	CASSYRPNRPGQGGSIQYF
TRBV28	-	TRBJ2-1	TRBD2	TGTGCCAGCAGTTTATTCCAGGGAGGGGAGACCCAGTTCTTC	CASSLFQGGETQFF